This T cell receptor (beta chain) originates from a study of blood T cell repertoires in COVID-19 (TCRdb year 2020). For the wider study: Collaborator samples came from the United States, Italy and Spain and covered acute and convalescent phases of COVID-19. The material from the prospective study consisted of cDNA or gDNA derived from T cells, B-cell-depleted T cells, or PBMCs. Samples were obtained from the ongoing ImmuneRACE study (first 160 participants) and from 1,200 or so subjects provided by 6 global collaborators. HLA class I and class II types, where available, came from metadata supplied by the sample provider rather than from assay-based typing. Nearly every sample came with metadata listing a de-identified subject ID, COVID-19 status, age in years and sex. The repertoires were made available in a free public database intended to serve as a resource for research on the immune response to SARS-CoV-2. Subjects who had been exposed to COVID-19, were actively infected with it, or had recovered from it provided the deeply sampled blood TCRbeta repertoires that made up the dataset. Beyond this particular receptor, the publication reports: The amount of clinical and demographic metadata varied by source and participant and was provided uncurated.

V is shortened by 0 bases, J by 5 bases, and the region joining them spans 12 bases. Including the terminal cysteine and phenylalanine, the CDR3 comprises 15 residues. CDR3 DNA only is kept here, 45 bases in frame from base 1. As encoded in the germline V gene (reference sequence), CDR1 is LGHDT while CDR2 is YNNKEL. In its sample, this clone was seen a few times. Its cognate antigen has yet to be identified. No much larger clone is present one base from it, and per-base qualities are unavailable. TCRbeta CDR3 regions were amplified from genomic DNA by means of the immunoSEQ Assay, a bias-controlled multiplex PCR. Under the source paper's analysis protocol: Nucleated cell counts per sample were estimated from amplification of reference gene primers within the assay. To quantify the absolute abundance of each unique TCRbeta CDR3 rearrangement, sequence reads were collapsed and filtered. For each sample, productive Simpson clonality was calculated as the square root of Simpson's diversity index across productive rearrangements. This immuneACCESS table, as held by TCRdb, lists in-frame sequences with V and J called but not all clones. Of the missing ones, under half trace to an unresolved V gene in checked studies; the others have no known cause. V and J calls and clone size are given by that table; D and trimming were obtained from the DNA. This sample lists 300,000 to 400,000 clones; 90% were detected once. The biggest ten clones account for around 3.9% of the sample.

In the prospective study, participants were about 18 to 89 years old, resided in about two dozen geographic areas of the United States, and were enrolled through a virtual design. In the prospective study, participants were assigned to cohorts based on the clinical history participants reported in a screening survey and a study questionnaire. Exposed participants had been in contact with someone with a PCR-confirmed or clinician-diagnosed COVID-19 case within 2 weeks of study entry. Each participant in the prospective study had whole blood, serum and a nasopharyngeal or oropharyngeal swab collected by mobile phlebotomists. Prospective study participants could optionally give additional blood draws and questionnaires over an approximately two-month period. Prospective study blood samples were shipped either frozen or at room temperature before DNA extraction.

This sequence was found in a woman aged 25 to 39 who had been exposed to COVID-19. The receptor chain draws on TRBV3-1 (or the pseudogene TRBV3-2) and TRBJ2-3, with TRBD1 perhaps the D gene, on 6 matching bases. The sequencing input was PBMCs or T cells enriched from blood (not recorded which). The sequenced DNA is TGTGCCAGCAGCCAAGAGGCAGGGGCGAGAGATACGCAGTATTTT. Its protein is CASSQEAGARDTQYF.